This T cell receptor (beta chain) was captured by sequencing in a study of cytomegalovirus exposure and HLA in healthy donors. PCR involved 60 Vbeta and 13 Jbeta primers. How the authors handled the data: There were some 87 million unique TCR beta chains by a later count, and approximately 10 million of them were shared. Repertoires were generated with immunoSEQ multiplex PCR, while TCRdb's copy carries only in-frame clones and drops some. The V and J calls and clone size were taken over from that table, and D and trimming were inferred from the DNA. The sample holds about 200,000 clones. Material: PBMCs. The TCR originated in a boy between 10 and 17 years old in good health and CMV-seronegative.

The CDR3 DNA sequence: TGCAGCGTCTGGGGAGGGAATGAGCAGTTCTTC. This gives the protein CSVWGGNEQFF. The chain couples TRBV29-1 to TRBJ2-1; 7 positions agree with TRBD2. Germline V CDR1 and CDR2: SQVTM, ANQGSEA. The V and J ends lost 6 bases and 7 bases, in that order; junction bases with no gene match: 3. CDR3 length equals 11 residues.